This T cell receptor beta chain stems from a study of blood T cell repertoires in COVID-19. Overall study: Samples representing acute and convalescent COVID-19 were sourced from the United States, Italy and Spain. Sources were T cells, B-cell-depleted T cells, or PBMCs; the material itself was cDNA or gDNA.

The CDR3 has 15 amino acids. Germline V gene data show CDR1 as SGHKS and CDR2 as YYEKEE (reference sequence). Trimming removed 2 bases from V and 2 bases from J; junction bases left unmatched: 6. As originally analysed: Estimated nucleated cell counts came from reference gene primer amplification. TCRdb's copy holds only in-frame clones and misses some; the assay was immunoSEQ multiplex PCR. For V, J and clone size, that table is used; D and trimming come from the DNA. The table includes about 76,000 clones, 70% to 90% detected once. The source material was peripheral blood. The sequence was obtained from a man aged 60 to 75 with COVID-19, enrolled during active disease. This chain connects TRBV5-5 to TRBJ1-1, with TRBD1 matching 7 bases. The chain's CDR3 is CASSLQGRVNTEAFF. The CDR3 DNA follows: TGTGCCAGCAGCTTACAGGGGCGGGTAAACACTGAAGCTTTCTTT.